These 26 T cell receptor beta chains came from one sample sequenced in a study of OX40 agonist ivuxolimab in advanced cancers. The table came from immunoSEQ multiplex PCR; TCRdb's copy has only in-frame clones and leaves some out. The sample comprises about 32,000 clones, around 90% of which are singletons, and under 5.5% rests with the top ten. This material consisted of CD4+ or CD8+ T cells sorted from blood, taken in a trial of the OX40 agonist ivuxolimab. The receptor set was obtained from an adult with an advanced solid tumor such as melanoma, head and neck, liver or kidney cancer.

The count of this clone is one. The rearrangement joins TRBV7-8 to TRBJ2-5, with TRBD2 matching 12 bases. This CDR3 contains 17 residues. Trimming took 1 base from V and 5 from J; bases not matched to a gene: 8. In germline, CDR1 is SGHVS, CDR2 FQNEAQ. In DNA form, the CDR3 reads TGTGCCAGCAGCTTAGTAGCTAGCGGGGGGGCAGAGGAGACCCAGTACTTC. It translates to CASSLVASGGAEETQYF.

The rearrangement uses TRBV27 and TRBJ2-1, with D perhaps matching TRBD1 (5 bases). CDR3 length: 14 residues. V lost 2 bases and J lost 0, with 5 bases in between. CDR1 and CDR2 from the germline V gene are MNHEY and SMNVEV (reference sequence). The CDR3, as DNA: TGTGCCAGCAGTTTACAGGGCTCCTACAATGAGCAGTTCTTC. Its translation: CASSLQGSYNEQFF.

The rearrangement uses TRBV11-2 and TRBJ1-4; a possible D gene is TRBD1 (5 bases). V lost 5 bases and J 8 bases, leaving 15 bases between the germline ends. The CDR3 contains 14 residues. The germline CDR1 and CDR2 sequences are SGHAT and FQNNGV. In DNA form, the CDR3 reads TGTGCCAGCAGCCTCGGGGCGAGTGGGGAAAAACTGTTTTTT. Translating gives CASSLGASGEKLFF.

The chain employs TRBV28 and TRBJ2-1; 9 nucleotides line up with TRBD2. J was trimmed by 8 bases and V by 7 bases; bases with no gene match: 12. There are 15 residues in the CDR3. Per the germline V gene, CDR1 is MDHEN and CDR2 is SYDVKM. The CDR3 DNA reads TGTGCCAGCATCGGCTTAGCGGGAGCGATGTATGAGCAGTTCTTC. Its translation is CASIGLAGAMYEQFF.

The rearrangement links TRBV2 to TRBJ1-1; D uncertain. This CDR3 contains 13 residues. The V end lost 3 bases, the J end lost 4 bases, and 9 bases lay between the germline ends. Germline loops: CDR1 SNHLY, CDR2 FYNNEI. CDR3 nucleotides: TGTGCCAGCAGTGAGGCGTGGGGCACTGAAGCTTTCTTT. It specifies CASSEAWGTEAFF.

The chain recombines TRBV18 with TRBJ1-2; perhaps TRBD1 as D (5 bases). This CDR3 comprises 16 residues. CDR1 KGHSH and CDR2 LQKENI come from the germline V gene. V was clipped by 3 bases and J by 0 bases, with 14 bases between them. CDR3 loop: CASSPPAGEPNYGYTF. For the CDR3, the DNA is TGTGCCAGCTCACCTCCCGCGGGGGAGCCTAACTATGGCTACACCTTC.

The V and J genes are TRBV21-1 and TRBJ2-3; whether TRBD2, the table's D call, matches the DNA was not checked. TRBV21-1 is noted as a pseudogene. The CDR3 spans 20 residues. This chain's CDR3 is CASSNYFWGLAAISTDTQYF. The CDR3 DNA reads as TGTGCCAGCAGCAACTACTTTTGGGGACTAGCGGCTATTAGCACAGATACGCAGTATTTT.

The genes are TRBV14 and TRBJ2-1, with TRBD1 matching over 9 bases. Germline trimming cut 5 bases from V and 3 bases from J; bases unmatched to any gene: 2. CDR1 SGHDN and CDR2 FVKESK come from the germline V gene. This CDR3 has 14 residues. The CDR3 DNA reads TGTGCCAGCAGCGGGACAGGGTACTACAATGAGCAGTTCTTC. Translated, it gives CASSGTGYYNEQFF.

The rearrangement joins TRBV7-9 to TRBJ2-1; TRBD1 agrees at 8 bases. The CDR3 sequence is 15 residues long. Germline trimming cut 1 base from V and 8 bases from J; bases unmatched to any gene: 7. Per germline, CDR1 SEHNR and CDR2 FQNEAQ (reference sequence). DNA of the CDR3: TGTGCCAGCAGCTTAGGGGGACAGGTCTATCATGAGCAGTTCTTC. This translates into CASSLGGQVYHEQFF.

The chain is built from TRBV7-9 and TRBJ2-2; 10 bases fit TRBD2. V shed 5 bases and J 6 bases; nucleotides not matched to a gene: 0. CDR3 length: 13 amino acids. Germline lookup yields CDR1 SEHNR and CDR2 FQNEAQ (reference sequence). CDR3 loop: CASSGLAAGELFF. CDR3 bases: TGTGCCAGCAGCGGACTAGCGGCCGGGGAGCTGTTTTTT.

This clone was observed a single time. The chain links TRBV27 to TRBJ1-3; maybe TRBD1 (6 bases). The V end lost 2 bases, the J end lost 2 bases, and 7 bases lay between the germline ends. Germline lookup yields CDR1 MNHEY and CDR2 SMNVEV (reference sequence). CDR3 length equals 14 residues. The CDR3: CASSLGGPGNTIYF. The CDR3 nucleotides are TGTGCCAGCAGTTTAGGGGGGCCTGGAAACACCATATATTTT.

The V gene is TRBV7-8, the J gene TRBJ2-1; 10 positions match TRBD2. This CDR3 region has 22 residues. The ends lost 2 bases at V and 4 bases at J; junction bases unmatched: 23. Germline values: CDR1 SGHVS, CDR2 FQNEAQ. CDR3 DNA sequence: TGTGCCAGCAGCTTACTGTTATCGGGACTAGCGTTAGGGGGATTTGGTTACAATGAGCAGTTCTTC. This sequence encodes CASSLLLSGLALGGFGYNEQFF.

This sequence joins TRBV5-3 and TRBJ1-2, with 9 positions matching TRBD1. TRBV5-3 counts as an open reading frame of uncertain function. J was trimmed by 3 bases and V by 1 base; bases with no gene match: 13. CDR3 size: 18 residues. Here the CDR3 reads CARSLTGGEQSEYYGYTF. CDR3 in DNA: TGTGCCAGAAGCTTGACAGGGGGCGAGCAAAGTGAATACTATGGCTACACCTTC.

The rearrangement joins TRBV4-1 to TRBJ2-7, with TRBD2 matching 7 bases. There are 15 residues in the CDR3. The germline CDR1 and CDR2 sequences are MGHRA and YSYEKL. J gave up 0 bases and V 1 base, and 3 bases lay outside the gene matches. This CDR3 is CASSQVGGSSYEQYF. Here the CDR3 DNA reads TGCGCCAGCAGCCAAGTGGGGGGGTCCTCCTACGAGCAGTACTTC.

CDR3 sequence: CASSQERTGPHNEQFF. CDR3 DNA: TGTGCCAGCAGCCAAGAACGAACAGGACCTCACAATGAGCAGTTCTTC. V gene TRBV4-2 combines with J gene TRBJ2-1; D is possibly TRBD1 (5 bases). The CDR3 runs 16 residues. Trimming took off 0 bases at V and 5 bases at J, with 14 bases between the two ends. CDR1 is LGHNA and CDR2 is YNFKEQ in the germline V gene.

The chain carries TRBV5-5 and TRBJ2-3; D uncertain. CDR1 is SGHKS, CDR2 YYEKEE, per germline (reference sequence). V was shortened by 2 bases and J by 1 base, with 11 bases between the two germline ends. This CDR3 is 15 amino acids long. CDR3 DNA sequence: TGTGCCAGCAGCTTAGGGCTTTGGGGCACAGATACGCAGTATTTT. Protein sequence: CASSLGLWGTDTQYF.

This chain links TRBV25-1 with TRBJ2-5; D possibly corresponds to TRBD2 (6 bases). The germline gives CDR1 MGHDK, CDR2 SYGVNS. The V end was cut by 3 bases, the J end by 0 bases, with 11 bases between. CDR3 length: 15 residues. The CDR3 here is CASSDGGEYQETQYF. The CDR3, as DNA: TGTGCCAGCAGTGATGGCGGGGAGTACCAAGAGACCCAGTACTTC. The full variable domain, rest sourced from reference TRBV25-1 and TRBJ2-5, is EADIYQTPRYLVIGTGKKITLECSQTMGHDKMYWYQQDPGMELHLIHYSYGVNSTEKGDLSSESTVSRIRTEHFPLTLESARPSHTSQYLCASSDGGEYQETQYFGPGTRLLVL.

CDR3 loop: CASSLDLGGSAFSYEQYF. DNA of the CDR3: TGCGCCAGCAGCTTGGATTTGGGCGGGAGCGCATTTTCCTACGAGCAGTACTTC. This sequence joins TRBV5-1 and TRBJ2-7; 7 nucleotides line up with TRBD2. Germline values: CDR1 SGHRS, CDR2 YFSETQ. V lost 0 bases to trimming and J lost 1 base; unmatched junction nucleotides: 13. The CDR3 runs to 18 residues.

The chain recombines TRBV27 with TRBJ2-7, with 10 bases identical to TRBD1. Germline CDR1 reads MNHEY; CDR2 reads SMNVEV (reference sequence). J lost 5 bases, V lost 5 bases, and 9 bases had no gene match. The CDR3 length is 15 residues. As DNA, the CDR3 is TGTGCCAGCAGTGCCGCTGGGACAGGGGTACACGAGCAGTACTTC. It specifies CASSAAGTGVHEQYF.

Worth noting for this clone: A junction end diverges from the germline sequence, so it may reflect a read error. The chain combines TRBV7-7 with TRBJ2-7; perhaps D is TRBD1 or TRBD2 (5 bases each). CDR1 is SSHAT and CDR2 is FNYEAQ in the germline V gene (reference sequence). There are 15 residues in the CDR3. The CDR3 sequence is CASSPGPGLTYEQYF. The CDR3 nucleotides read TGTGCTAGCAGCCCCGGGCCGGGGCTGACCTACGAGCAGTACTTC. The whole variable domain, remainder taken from reference TRBV7-7 and TRBJ2-7, is GAGVSQSPRYKVTKRGQDVTLRCDPISSHATLYWYQQALGQGPEFLTYFNYEAQPDKSGLPSDRFSAERPEGSISTLTIQRTEQRDSAMYRCASSPGPGLTYEQYFGPGTRLTVT.

For the CDR3, the DNA is TGTGCCAGCAGCTTGGCGGGAGGACTAGCGGAATCCTACGAGCAGTACTTC. It is translated as CASSLAGGLAESYEQYF. The J gene is TRBJ2-7, the V gene TRBV5-8, with TRBD2 matching over 10 bases. Trimming took 0 bases from V and 1 from J; bases not matched to a gene: 7. In germline, CDR1 is SGHTS, CDR2 YDEGEE. The CDR3 sequence is 17 residues long.

The J gene is TRBJ1-5, the V gene TRBV6-1; D gene ambiguous. Trimming removed 10 bases from V and 9 bases from J, with 13 bases in between. This CDR3 has 11 residues. Germline lookup yields CDR1 MNHNS and CDR2 SASEGT. The CDR3 loop is CATTTGWPQHF. The CDR3 DNA reads as TGTGCCACCACTACGGGGTGGCCCCAGCATTTT.

The chain joins TRBV27 to TRBJ1-1; D unresolved. The V and J ends lost 5 bases and 2 bases respectively, with 15 bases between them. Germline V lookup: CDR1 MNHEY, CDR2 SMNVEV (reference sequence). The CDR3 runs 15 residues. CDR3 in DNA: TGTGCCAGCAGTCCTCTTGGGCACTTTAACACTGAAGCTTTCTTT. Translated, it gives CASSPLGHFNTEAFF.

V usage is TRBV27 and J usage is TRBJ2-1; 14 nucleotides align to TRBD2. The germline V gene encodes CDR1 MNHEY and CDR2 SMNVEV (reference sequence). The CDR3 contains 17 residues. The V segment lost 1 base and the J segment 5 bases; nucleotides outside the gene matches: 4. The chain's CDR3 is CASSLFSGLAGDNEQFF. The CDR3 DNA reads TGTGCCAGCAGTTTATTTTCGGGACTAGCGGGAGACAATGAGCAGTTCTTC.

CDR3 nucleotides: TGTGCCAGCAGTGAAAGTGGACAGGAAAAAGAGACCCAGTACTTC. Protein product: CASSESGQEKETQYF. The chain uses TRBV2 and TRBJ2-5; the match to TRBD1 covers 7 bases. V was pared by 2 bases and J by 3 bases, with 6 bases of the junction left unmatched. CDR1 and CDR2 from the germline V gene are SNHLY and FYNNEI. This CDR3 is 15 amino acids long.

The V call is TRBV5-1, the J call TRBJ2-7; possible D gene TRBD2, 6 bases. The CDR3 consists of 15 residues. Germline lookup yields CDR1 SGHRS and CDR2 YFSETQ. V shed 0 bases and J shed 1 base, with 11 bases lying between them. The CDR3: CASSLVWGESYEQYF. CDR3 DNA sequence: TGCGCCAGCAGCTTGGTTTGGGGGGAATCCTACGAGCAGTACTTC.